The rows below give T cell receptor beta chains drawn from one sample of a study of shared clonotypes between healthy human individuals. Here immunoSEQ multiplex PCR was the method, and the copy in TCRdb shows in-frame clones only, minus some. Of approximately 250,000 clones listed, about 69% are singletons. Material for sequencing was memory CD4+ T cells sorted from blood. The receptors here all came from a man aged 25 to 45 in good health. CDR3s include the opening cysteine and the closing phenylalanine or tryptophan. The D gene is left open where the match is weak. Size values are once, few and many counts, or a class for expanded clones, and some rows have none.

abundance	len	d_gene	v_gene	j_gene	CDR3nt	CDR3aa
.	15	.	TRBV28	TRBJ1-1	TGTGCCAGCAGTACGATGGGACGGACAGACACTGAAGCTTTCTTT	CASSTMGRTDTEAFF
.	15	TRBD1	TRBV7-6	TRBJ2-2	TGTGCTAGCAAAGGGACAGGGGCGAACACCGGGGAGCTGTTTTTT	CASKGTGANTGELFF
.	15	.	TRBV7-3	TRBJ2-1	TGTGCCAGCAGCTTAGCGGGGAACACCTACAATGAGCAGTTCTTC	CASSLAGNTYNEQFF
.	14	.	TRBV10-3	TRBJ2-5	TGTGCCATCAGTGACAGGGCGGGACCAGAGACCCAGTACTTC	CAISDRAGPETQYF
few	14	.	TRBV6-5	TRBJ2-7	TGTGCCAGCAGTTCTGGAGACAGTACCTACGAGCAGTACTTC	CASSSGDSTYEQYF
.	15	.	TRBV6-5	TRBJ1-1	TGTGCCAGCAGTTACTCGACCGGGAATGACACTGAAGCTTTCTTT	CASSYSTGNDTEAFF
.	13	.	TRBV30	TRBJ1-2	TGTGCCTGGACTTCCAGGAGGAACTATGGCTACACCTTC	CAWTSRRNYGYTF
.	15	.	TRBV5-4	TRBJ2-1	TGTGCCAGCAGCCCTACCGGGTCCCGAGGCGATGAGCAGTTCTTC	CASSPTGSRGDEQFF
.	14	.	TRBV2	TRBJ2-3	TGTGCCAGCAGTGTTGGCCGTGAGGCAGATACGCAGTATTTT	CASSVGREADTQYF
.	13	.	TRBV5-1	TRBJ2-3	TGCGCCAGCAGCCCCCAAGGGGAAGATACGCAGTATTTT	CASSPQGEDTQYF
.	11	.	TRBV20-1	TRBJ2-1	TGCAGTGCTAGTTTCTACAATGAGCAGTTCTTC	CSASFYNEQFF
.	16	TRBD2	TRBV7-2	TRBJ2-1	TGTGCCAGCAGCCCCCAGAGCGGGAGACCGAACGGTGAGCAGTTCTTC	CASSPQSGRPNGEQFF
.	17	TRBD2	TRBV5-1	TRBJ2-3	TGCGCCAGCAGCCACCTAGCGGGAGGGGGGGCCTCTGATACGCAGTATTTT	CASSHLAGGGASDTQYF
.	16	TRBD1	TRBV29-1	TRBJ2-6	TGCAGCGTGAGGGACAGGATCCTCTCTGGGGCCAACGTCCTGACTTTC	CSVRDRILSGANVLTF
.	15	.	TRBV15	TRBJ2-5	TGTGCCACCAGCAGAGATAAGACGAATCGGGAGACCCAGTACTTC	CATSRDKTNRETQYF
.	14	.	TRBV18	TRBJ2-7	TGTGCCAGCTCACCAGTCAGGGAGGTGGGAGAGCAGTACTTC	CASSPVREVGEQYF
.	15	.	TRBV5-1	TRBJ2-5	TGCGCCAGCAGCTTGCAGGTCCAGGCTGGAGAGACCCAGTACTTC	CASSLQVQAGETQYF
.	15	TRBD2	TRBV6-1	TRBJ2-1	TGTGCCAGCAGTTCCCGGGAGGGGGGCTACAATGAGCAGTTCTTC	CASSSREGGYNEQFF
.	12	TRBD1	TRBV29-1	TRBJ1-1	TGCAGCGTTTTGACAGGGTTCTCTGAAGCTTTCTTT	CSVLTGFSEAFF
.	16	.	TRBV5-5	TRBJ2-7	TGTGCCAGCAGTCCGGTGGCGGGCGAGAACTCCTACGAGCAGTACTTC	CASSPVAGENSYEQYF
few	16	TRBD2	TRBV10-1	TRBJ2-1	TGCGCCAGCAGTGGGACTAGCGGGAGCTCCTACAATGAGCAGTTCTTC	CASSGTSGSSYNEQFF
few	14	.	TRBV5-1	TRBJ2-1	TGCGCCAGCAGCACACCGGGACAATACAATGAGCAGTTCTTC	CASSTPGQYNEQFF
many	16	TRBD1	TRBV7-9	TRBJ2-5	TGTGCCAGCAGCTTGAAGGGGGACAGGGTCCAAGAGACCCAGTACTTC	CASSLKGDRVQETQYF
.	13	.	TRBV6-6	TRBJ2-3	TGTGCCAGCACCCGGGACAGCACAGATACGCAGTATTTT	CASTRDSTDTQYF
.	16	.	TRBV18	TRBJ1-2	TGTGCCAGCTCACCACTAGAGAGAGAAACCCCCTATGGCTACACCTTC	CASSPLERETPYGYTF
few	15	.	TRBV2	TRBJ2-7	TGTGCCAGCAGCCCCCCCGGTCTGAGCTCCTACGAGCAGTACTTC	CASSPPGLSSYEQYF
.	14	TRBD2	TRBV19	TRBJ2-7	TGTGCCAGCGGACTAGCGGGAGGATCCTACGAGCAGTACTTC	CASGLAGGSYEQYF
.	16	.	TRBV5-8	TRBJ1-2	TGTGCCAGCAGCTTGGGGGGTCCGAACTTTAACTATGGCTACACCTTC	CASSLGGPNFNYGYTF
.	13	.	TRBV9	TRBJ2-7	TGTGCCAGCAGGGCCGGGCCGACCTACGAGCAGTACTTC	CASRAGPTYEQYF
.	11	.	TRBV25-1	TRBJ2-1	TGTGCCAGCAGTGCAGGGAGGCAGCAGTTCTTC	CASSAGRQQFF
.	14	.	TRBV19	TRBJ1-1	TGTGCCACCCGGACGGTGGGGTTTAACACTGAAGCTTTCTTT	CATRTVGFNTEAFF
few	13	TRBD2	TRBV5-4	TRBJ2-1	TGTGCCAGCAGAGGCGGGAGAAAGGGTGAGCAGTTCTTC	CASRGGRKGEQFF
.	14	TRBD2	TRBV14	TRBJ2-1	TGTGCCAGCAGCCCTGGGACTAGCCGAATCGAGCAGTTCTTC	CASSPGTSRIEQFF
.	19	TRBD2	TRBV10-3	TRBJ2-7	TGTGCCATCAGTGAGCCACAAGTCCCGGGAGGGGTACACACCTACGAGCAGTACTTC	CAISEPQVPGGVHTYEQYF
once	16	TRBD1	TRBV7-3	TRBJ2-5	TGTGCCAGCAGCTTAATGCGACAGGGGTTGGGGGAGACCCAGTACTTC	CASSLMRQGLGETQYF
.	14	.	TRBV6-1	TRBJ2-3	TGTGCCAGCAGGAGGGGCCTAGCAGCAGATACGCAGTATTTT	CASRRGLAADTQYF
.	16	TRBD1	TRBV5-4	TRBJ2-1	TGTGCCAGCAGCCTGGACAGGGAAGTCTCCTACAATGAGCAGTTCTTC	CASSLDREVSYNEQFF
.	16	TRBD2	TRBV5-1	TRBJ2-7	TGCGCCAGCAGCCCCTATAGCGGGATAGGTTTCTACGAGCAGTACTTC	CASSPYSGIGFYEQYF
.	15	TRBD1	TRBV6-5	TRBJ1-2	TGTGCCAGCAGCCCCGTAGTCAGGGGGCATCATGGCTACACCTTC	CASSPVVRGHHGYTF
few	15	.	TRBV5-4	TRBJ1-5	TGTGCCAGCAGCTTGGATCCAGGGGGCAATCAGCCCCAGCATTTT	CASSLDPGGNQPQHF
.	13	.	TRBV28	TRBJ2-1	TGTGCCAGCAACGTCCGGCATCTCAATGAGCAGTTCTTC	CASNVRHLNEQFF